The 21 T cell receptor beta chains in this list originate from one sample, sequenced in a study of T-cell memory formation after mild COVID-19. Each CDR3 protein is one row after TCRdb ran MiXCR on the 5' RACE reads. This sample has approximately 240,000 distinct CDR3 sequences, with around 15% found just once. Source material: PBMCs or a T cell subset sorted from them (not recorded which). The receptors originated from a young man who had mild COVID-19 (a few samples of this study predate the infection). Cell type and time point are not known.

This chain links TRBV20-1 with TRBJ2-1; 8 bases match TRBD2. The CDR3 length is 13 residues. J lost 10 bases, V lost 3 bases, and 8 bases had no gene match. Germline-derived CDR1 and CDR2 are DFQATT and SNEGSKA (reference sequence). CDR3 sequence reads: CSASGGAAREQFF. The CDR3 coding sequence is TGCAGTGCTAGCGGGGGGGCCGCCCGCGAGCAGTTCTTC.

The CDR3 reads CASTPRGPQPQHF. Written as DNA, the CDR3 is TGTGCCAGCACCCCCAGGGGCCCTCAGCCCCAGCATTTT. The gene calls are TRBV6-5 and TRBJ1-5; D is possibly TRBD1 (6 bases). Trimming took off 7 bases at V and 6 bases at J, with 13 bases between the two ends. The CDR3 runs to 13 residues. The V gene's germline CDR1 is MNHEY and CDR2 SVGAGI.

This clonotype appeared a few times. The chain employs TRBV5-5 and TRBJ1-1; TRBD1 matches 9 bases. The CDR3 spans 15 residues. CDR1 is SGHKS and CDR2 is YYEKEE in the germline V gene (reference sequence). V lost 2 bases, J lost 3 bases, and 5 bases stayed unmatched. CDR3 protein: CASSLTGGGYTEAFF. The CDR3, as DNA: TGTGCCAGCAGCTTAACAGGGGGCGGGTACACTGAAGCTTTCTTT.

This clonotype appeared a single time. The J gene is TRBJ2-3, the V gene TRBV24-1, with D perhaps matching TRBD1 (5 bases). V lost 9 bases and J lost 4, with 16 bases in between. Looked up from germline, CDR1 is KGHDR and CDR2 is SFDVKD. The CDR3 spans 14 residues. The CDR3 DNA is TGTGCCACCGGGGCCGCCGACGGGCCAGATACGCAGTATTTT. As protein: CATGAADGPDTQYF.

The V and J genes are TRBV4-1 and TRBJ1-1; 12 nucleotides align to TRBD1. J was trimmed by 2 bases and V by 3 bases; bases with no gene match: 13. CDR1 and CDR2 from the germline V gene are MGHRA and YSYEKL. The CDR3 consists of 19 residues. In DNA, the CDR3 is TGCGCCAGCAGCCATCCCCCCCCGGGACAGGGGGCGTATAACACTGAAGCTTTCTTT. It codes for CASSHPPPGQGAYNTEAFF.

This sequence joins TRBV5-1 and TRBJ2-5, with D possibly matching TRBD1 (5 bases). The CDR3 is 13 residues long. The V end lost 5 bases, the J end lost 5 bases, and 13 bases lay between the germline ends. Germline loops: CDR1 SGHRS, CDR2 YFSETQ. Here the CDR3 DNA reads TGCGCCAGCAGGATCAGGGTTGAGGAGACCCAGTACTTC. This codes for CASRIRVEETQYF.

This clonotype was seen more than once but under ten times. V and J are TRBV20-1 and TRBJ2-6; D gene unclear. This CDR3 has 14 amino acids. The V end lost 3 bases, the J end lost 1 base, and 7 bases lay between the germline ends. CDR1 is DFQATT, CDR2 SNEGSKA, per germline (reference sequence). For the CDR3, the DNA is TGCAGTGCTAGTTCAGGATCTGGGGCCAACGTCCTGACTTTC. Translating gives CSASSGSGANVLTF.

This clonotype has more than one count but fewer than ten. The chain has TRBV12-3 or TRBV12-4 and TRBJ2-3, with D tentatively TRBD1 (5 bases). V lost 4 bases to trimming and J lost 6 bases, with 8 bases between them. The CDR3 has 12 residues. CDR3 nucleotide sequence: TGTGCCAGCAGTTGGGGCCAGGATACGCAGTATTTT. Amino acid sequence: CASSWGQDTQYF.

This chain uses TRBV7-9 with TRBJ1-2; D is unclear. Germline CDR1 reads SEHNR; CDR2 reads FQNEAQ (reference sequence). The CDR3 covers 12 residues. The V gene lost 3 bases and the J gene lost 8 bases, with 10 bases spanning the gap. DNA of the CDR3: TGTGCCAGCAGCTTGGAGGACCTGGGCTACACCTTC. This translates into CASSLEDLGYTF. The whole variable domain, filled in from reference TRBV7-9 and TRBJ1-2, reads DTGVSQNPRHKITKRGQNVTFRCDPISEHNRLYWYRQTLGQGPEFLTYFQNEAQLEKSRLLSDRFSAERPKGSFSTLEIQRTEQGDSAMYLCASSLEDLGYTFGSGTRLTVV.

This clonotype was picked up a small number of times. J is TRBJ2-4 and V is TRBV27, with 8 bases matching TRBD2. CDR1 MNHEY and CDR2 SMNVEV come from the germline V gene (reference sequence). The length of the CDR3 is 14 residues. V was pared by 7 bases and J by 9 bases, with 11 bases of the junction left unmatched. CDR3 sequence: CASTDPGGAGIQYF. The CDR3 DNA is TGTGCCAGCACCGACCCGGGGGGGGCTGGCATTCAGTACTTC.

Ten or more counts support this clonotype. The chain has TRBV7-6 and TRBJ2-2, with D possibly called TRBD1 or TRBD2 (6 bases each). The CDR3 has 13 amino acids. In germline, CDR1 is SGHVS, CDR2 FNYEAQ. The V end lost 8 bases, the J end lost 6 bases, and 13 bases lay between the germline ends. The CDR3 here is CASGGQNSGELFF. Written as DNA, the CDR3 is TGTGCCAGCGGGGGGCAAAACTCCGGGGAGCTGTTTTTT.

The rearrangement links TRBV7-9 to TRBJ2-5; D may be TRBD1 (6 bases). Trimming pared 7 bases from V and 4 bases from J, leaving 25 bases between. Germline V CDR1 and CDR2: SEHNR, FQNEAQ (reference sequence). This CDR3 is built from 17 residues. CDR3: CASIRALRTKGGETQYF. The CDR3 coding sequence is TGTGCCAGCATCCGAGCCCTCCGGACAAAAGGGGGAGAGACCCAGTACTTC. Together with reference TRBV7-9 and TRBJ2-5, the CDR3 gives the full variable domain: DTGVSQNPRHKITKRGQNVTFRCDPISEHNRLYWYRQTLGQGPEFLTYFQNEAQLEKSRLLSDRFSAERPKGSFSTLEIQRTEQGDSAMYLCASIRALRTKGGETQYFGPGTRLLVL.

This chain connects TRBV6-6 to TRBJ1-5; unclear D gene. Trimming cost V 7 bases and J 9 bases, with 22 bases left between them. The V gene's germline CDR1 is MNHNY and CDR2 SVGAGI (reference sequence). CDR3 length: 15 amino acids. CDR3 bases: TGTGCCAGCATCCATTACATGGACCCTCTCACGCCCCAGCATTTT. Amino acid sequence: CASIHYMDPLTPQHF.

Only a few counts were recorded for this clonotype. This sequence joins TRBV6-2 or TRBV6-3 and TRBJ1-4; D remains ambiguous. This CDR3 has 16 residues. V lost 6 bases, J lost 3 bases, and 17 bases lay in between. The germline gives CDR1 MNHEY, CDR2 SVGEGT. CDR3 DNA: TGTGCCAGCAGAAAGACACCTGGACGGCCTAATGAAAAACTGTTTTTT. Translated, it gives CASRKTPGRPNEKLFF.

This clonotype was observed a handful of times. This sequence joins TRBV7-2 and TRBJ1-1, with 7 bases matching TRBD1. Germline CDR1 is SGHTA and CDR2 is FQGNSA. With 6 bases clipped from V and 0 bases from J, the junction kept 4 bases outside the gene matches. The CDR3 has 14 amino acids. The CDR3 reads CASRAGQMNTEAFF. In DNA form, the CDR3 reads TGTGCCAGCAGGGCGGGACAGATGAACACTGAAGCTTTCTTT.

The genes are TRBV28 and TRBJ1-4, with 8 bases matching TRBD1. CDR1 MDHEN and CDR2 SYDVKM come from the germline V gene. The CDR3 runs to 14 residues. V lost 5 bases, J lost 8 bases, and 7 bases stayed unmatched. CDR3 DNA: TGTGCCAGCAGTGAACAGGGGGAACGGGAAAAACTGTTTTTT. Its translation: CASSEQGEREKLFF.

V is TRBV9 and J is TRBJ2-7; 7 positions agree with TRBD2. V lost 4 bases and J lost 5; bases outside the gene matches: 3. The CDR3 has 12 residues. Germline-derived CDR1 and CDR2 are SGDLS and YYNGEE. The CDR3 DNA reads as TGTGCCAGCAGCCGAGCGGGGCACGAGCAGTACTTC. Translating gives CASSRAGHEQYF.

This clonotype appeared a few times. This chain links TRBV20-1 with TRBJ1-1; D gene uncertain. CDR1 is DFQATT, CDR2 SNEGSKA, per germline (reference sequence). Trimming shortened V by 1 base and J by 3 bases, and 9 bases separated the two germline ends. The CDR3 runs 13 residues. The CDR3 bases are TGCAGTGCTAGAGGTCGAGGTGACACTGAAGCTTTCTTT. It specifies CSARGRGDTEAFF.

The chain recombines TRBV7-6 with TRBJ1-4; D is uncertain. Germline CDR1 reads SGHVS; CDR2 reads FNYEAQ. V was cut by 5 bases and J by 8 bases, with 12 bases left in between. This CDR3 contains 13 residues. The CDR3 DNA sequence: TGTGCCAGCAGCCCTACGGTCGGGGAAAAACTGTTTTTT. It encodes CASSPTVGEKLFF.

This clonotype was seen a handful of times. The chain couples TRBV11-2 to TRBJ2-1; 7 nucleotides match TRBD2. This CDR3 contains 17 residues. After removal of 3 bases from V and 0 bases from J, the junction contained 8 bases not matched to a gene. Germline V gene lookup returns CDR1 SGHAT and CDR2 FQNNGV. CDR3 region: CASSLPLAANSYNEQFF. The CDR3 DNA sequence: TGTGCCAGCAGCTTGCCGCTAGCGGCCAACTCCTACAATGAGCAGTTCTTC.

This clonotype occurred a few times. V and J are TRBV7-2 and TRBJ1-1; possibly TRBD1 for D (6 bases). The germline V and J ends were trimmed by 1 base and 0 bases, with 12 bases remaining between them. The CDR3 consists of 16 residues. Germline V CDR1 and CDR2: SGHTA, FQGNSA. The CDR3 DNA follows: TGTGCCAGCAGCTTAGGGTACGGGGGCATGAACACTGAAGCTTTCTTT. Translating it yields CASSLGYGGMNTEAFF.